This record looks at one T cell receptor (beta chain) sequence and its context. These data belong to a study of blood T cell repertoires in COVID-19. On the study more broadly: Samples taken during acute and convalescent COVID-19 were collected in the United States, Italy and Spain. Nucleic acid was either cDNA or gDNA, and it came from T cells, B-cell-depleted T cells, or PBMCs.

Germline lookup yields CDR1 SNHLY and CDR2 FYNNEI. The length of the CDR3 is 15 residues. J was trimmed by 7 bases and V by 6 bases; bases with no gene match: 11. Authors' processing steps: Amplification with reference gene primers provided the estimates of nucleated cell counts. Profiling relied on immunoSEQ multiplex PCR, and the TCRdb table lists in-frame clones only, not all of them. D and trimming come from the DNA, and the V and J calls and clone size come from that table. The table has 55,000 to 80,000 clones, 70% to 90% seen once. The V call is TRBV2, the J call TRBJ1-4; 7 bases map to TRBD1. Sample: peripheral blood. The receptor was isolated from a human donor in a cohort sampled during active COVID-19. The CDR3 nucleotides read TGTGCCAGCAGCTTAAACAGGGGTCAGGGTGAAAAACTGTTTTTT. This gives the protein CASSLNRGQGEKLFF.